This T cell receptor (beta chain) emerged from a study of spatial heterogeneity in lung cancer. Study results and limitations: Relative to follow-up, resection was when ubiquitous expanded tumor TCRs appeared more in blood.

The table lists this clonotype with many counts. Its antigen is not identified. Trimming removed 0 bases at V and 14 bases at J, with 15 bases between. Looked up from germline, CDR1 is SGHRS and CDR2 is YFSETQ. The CDR3 has 13 amino acids. Indicated time point: blood at routine non-recurrence follow-up after resection. A single record per CDR3 protein comes from TCRdb applying MiXCR to the 5' RACE reads. The sample contains roughly 18,000 distinct CDR3 sequences, about 8.9% of which appear only once. This receptor was taken from a male donor with early-stage non-small cell lung cancer. The chain is built from TRBV5-1 and TRBJ2-1, with D perhaps assigned TRBD1 or TRBD2 (5 bases each). Material: PBMCs, obtained at follow-up. CDR3 amino acids: CASSLEGLAGKFF. The CDR3 region has the DNA TGCGCCAGCAGCTTGGAGGGGCTAGCCGGAAAGTTCTTC.